This T cell receptor beta chain appears in the sequencing data of a study of beta chain features in type 1 diabetes. Study findings and constraints: All four CD4+ subsets from Type 1 diabetes patients carried moderately but significantly shorter TCRB CDR3s. In type 1 diabetes patients, VDJ junctions had fewer insertions; deletions at these junctions were more frequent.

This clone was observed a handful of times. The antigen remains unidentified. cDNA synthesis used the whole RNA isolate, giving expressed TCRB sequences. The method was immunoSEQ multiplex PCR; TCRdb's version includes in-frame clones alone and lacks a portion of them. Of some 70,000 clones detected, almost 50% appear once; the ten largest clones hold 0.65% to 0.9%. Each of the sorted populations had a purity greater than 95%. The length of the CDR3 is 14 residues. CDR1 is SNHLY and CDR2 is FYNNEI in the germline V gene. With 4 bases removed from V and 0 bases from J, the gap between germline ends came to 9 bases.

The chain combines TRBV2 with TRBJ1-1; no firm D call. The sequenced sample consisted of central memory CD4+ T cells from blood. This clonotype was sampled from a man aged 25-40 years with type 1 diabetes. CDR3 region: CASSVRQVNTEAFF. CDR3 nucleotide sequence: TGTGCCAGCAGTGTTCGCCAGGTGAACACTGAAGCTTTCTTT.